The rows below give T cell receptor beta chains drawn from one sample of a study of T cell responses to AZD1222 COVID-19 vaccine. Libraries were prepared by immunoSEQ multiplex PCR; TCRdb keeps only in-frame clonotypes and omits some of them. The data contain some 200,000 clones, 91% of them singletons. The sample in question was peripheral blood, obtained 28 days after the second AZD1222 dose. The origin of the receptors is an adult who received the AZD1222 COVID-19 vaccine. Both conserved end residues are part of each CDR3. Fields, in order: D gene, clone size, J gene, V gene, CDR3 protein, CDR3 DNA. A D gene is named only where the DNA matches it firmly. Clone size is shown for a subset of rows, as once, few, many or a class of expanded clone.

.	once	TRBJ2-7	TRBV27	CASSPSGPTYEQYF	TGTGCCAGCAGTCCGTCGGGACCAACCTACGAGCAGTACTTC
.	.	TRBJ2-2	TRBV7-2	CASSLKGGTVNTGELFF	TGTGCCAGCAGCTTAAAGGGGGGGACAGTGAACACCGGGGAGCTGTTTTTT
.	.	TRBJ2-1	TRBV7-3	CASSPTANTGADEQFF	TGTGCCAGCAGCCCGACCGCCAACACCGGGGCCGATGAGCAGTTCTTC
TRBD1	.	TRBJ2-1	TRBV27	CASSGQGNDEQFF	TGTGCCAGCTCGGGACAGGGGAACGATGAGCAGTTCTTC
TRBD1	.	TRBJ2-5	TRBV12-3/TRBV12-4	CASTMDRRGSQYF	TGTGCCAGCACCATGGACCGCAGGGGGTCCCAGTACTTC
TRBD1	.	TRBJ2-3	TRBV29-1	CSVEDWRQGAPDTQYF	TGCAGCGTTGAAGATTGGCGACAGGGGGCCCCAGATACGCAGTATTTT
TRBD1	.	TRBJ2-7	TRBV9	CASSETGQGIYEQYF	TGTGCCAGCAGCGAGACGGGACAGGGAATCTACGAGCAGTACTTC
.	.	TRBJ1-2	TRBV24-1	CATSDGVRGYTF	TGTGCCACCAGTGATGGGGTCCGGGGCTACACCTTC
.	.	TRBJ2-7	TRBV5-1	CASSLWGTEQYF	TGCGCCAGCAGCTTGTGGGGGACAGAGCAGTACTTC
TRBD1	.	TRBJ1-2	TRBV7-8	CASSARRDSPYGYTF	TGTGCCAGCAGCGCAAGAAGGGACAGCCCTTATGGCTACACCTTC
.	.	TRBJ1-1	TRBV2	CASRIINKGRRNTEAFF	TGTGCCAGCAGAATCATTAATAAGGGAAGGCGGAACACTGAAGCTTTCTTT
TRBD1	.	TRBJ1-1	TRBV7-2	CASSPDRGRTEAFF	TGTGCCAGCAGCCCCGACAGGGGGCGCACTGAAGCTTTCTTT
TRBD1	.	TRBJ1-1	TRBV27	CASRDRAGGNTEAFF	TGTGCCAGCAGAGACAGGGCCGGAGGGAACACTGAAGCTTTCTTT
.	.	TRBJ2-2	TRBV3-1/TRBV3-2	CASSPLLENTGELFF	TGTGCCAGCAGCCCCCTCCTAGAGAACACCGGGGAGCTGTTTTTT
.	.	TRBJ2-1	TRBV6-6	CASSYSGLSYNEQFF	TGTGCCAGCAGTTACTCGGGATTATCCTACAATGAGCAGTTCTTC
TRBD2	.	TRBJ2-1	TRBV14	CASSPTGTTYDNEQFF	TGTGCCAGCAGCCCGACCGGGACTACCTACGACAATGAGCAGTTCTTC
.	.	TRBJ1-6	TRBV7-2	CASSLGWQGTSPLHF	TGTGCCAGCAGCTTAGGTTGGCAGGGGACTTCACCCCTCCACTTT
.	.	TRBJ1-1	TRBV6-5	CASKISANTEAFF	TGTGCCAGCAAAATTAGCGCGAACACTGAAGCTTTCTTT
.	few	TRBJ2-7	TRBV12-5	CASGLPRAVSSYEQYF	TGTGCTAGTGGTTTGCCCCGGGCGGTAAGCTCCTACGAGCAGTACTTC
TRBD1	.	TRBJ1-2	TRBV19	CATRTGGGYGYTF	TGTGCCACTCGGACAGGCGGGGGCTATGGCTACACCTTC
.	.	TRBJ2-7	TRBV27	CASSLTDPTSSYEQYF	TGTGCCAGCAGTCTAACCGACCCTACCAGCTCCTACGAGCAGTACTTC
.	.	TRBJ2-3	TRBV4-2	CASSKRSTTDTQYF	TGTGCCAGCAGCAAAAGATCCACCACAGATACGCAGTATTTT
.	.	TRBJ1-5	TRBV14	CASSPLIKTKHF	TGTGCCAGCAGCCCTTTAATAAAAACTAAGCATTTT
.	.	TRBJ1-4	TRBV10-2	CASSVSRWTNEKLFF	TGCGCCAGCAGTGTGAGTAGATGGACTAATGAAAAACTGTTTTTT
TRBD1	.	TRBJ1-2	TRBV29-1	CSVEDLGQDGYTF	TGCAGCGTTGAAGACTTGGGACAGGATGGCTACACCTTC
TRBD1	.	TRBJ2-4	TRBV11-2	CASSLRTGANIQYF	TGTGCCAGCAGCCTAAGGACAGGAGCGAACATTCAGTACTTC
TRBD2	.	TRBJ2-1	TRBV7-9	CASSSLLAGESYNEQFF	TGTGCCAGCAGCTCGCTACTAGCGGGAGAATCCTACAATGAGCAGTTCTTC
.	.	TRBJ1-5	TRBV5-1	CASSPGTVNQPQHF	TGCGCCAGCAGCCCCGGGACGGTCAATCAGCCCCAGCATTTT
.	.	TRBJ1-3	TRBV27	CASSDRRTGNTIYF	TGTGCCAGCAGTGACAGGAGGACTGGAAACACCATATATTTT
TRBD1	.	TRBJ1-1	TRBV29-1	CSVDDRANTEAFF	TGCAGCGTTGATGACAGGGCCAACACTGAAGCTTTCTTT
.	.	TRBJ2-2	TRBV4-2	CASSQKTTNTGELFF	TGTGCCAGCAGCCAAAAGACCACGAACACCGGGGAGCTGTTTTTT
TRBD2	once	TRBJ2-5	TRBV4-1	CASSQVLAGGPGETQYF	TGCGCCAGCAGCCAAGTTTTAGCGGGAGGGCCTGGAGAGACCCAGTACTTC
TRBD1	.	TRBJ1-6	TRBV5-4	CASSLRGQLNSPLHF	TGTGCCAGCAGCTTAAGGGGACAGCTCAATTCACCCCTCCACTTT
.	.	TRBJ2-5	TRBV19	CASRLGETQYF	TGTGCCAGTAGATTGGGAGAGACCCAGTACTTC
.	.	TRBJ1-1	TRBV5-1	CASSWRSMDSSNTEAFF	TGCGCCAGCAGCTGGAGGTCAATGGACAGCTCGAACACTGAAGCTTTCTTT
.	.	TRBJ2-3	TRBV11-2	CASSSQGADTQYF	TGTGCCAGCAGCTCACAGGGAGCAGATACGCAGTATTTT
TRBD2	.	TRBJ2-3	TRBV13	CASSPGLVGNTQYF	TGTGCCAGCAGCCCGGGACTAGTTGGGAATACGCAGTATTTT
.	.	TRBJ2-2	TRBV7-3	CASSLTSLGAGELFF	TGTGCCAGCAGCTTAACTAGCTTAGGCGCCGGGGAGCTGTTTTTT
TRBD2	.	TRBJ2-7	TRBV3-1/TRBV3-2	CASSPGLAPGGQYF	TGTGCCAGCAGCCCGGGACTAGCCCCCGGAGGGCAGTACTTC
.	.	TRBJ1-1	TRBV25-1	CASPEGGTEAFF	TGTGCCAGCCCTGAAGGGGGCACTGAAGCTTTCTTT
.	.	TRBJ2-7	TRBV29-1	CSVEGANYEQYF	TGCAGCGTCGAGGGCGCTAACTACGAGCAGTACTTC
TRBD2	.	TRBJ2-7	TRBV7-8	CASSLAGLAGDPYEQYF	TGTGCCAGCAGCTTAGCGGGACTAGCGGGAGACCCGTACGAGCAGTACTTC
.	.	TRBJ1-2	TRBV6-5	CASSPSRGTFYGYTF	TGTGCCAGCAGTCCAAGCAGGGGAACTTTCTATGGCTACACCTTC
TRBD2	few	TRBJ2-1	TRBV7-2	CASSLEGTSGRFYNEQFF	TGTGCCAGCAGCTTAGAAGGGACTAGCGGGAGGTTTTACAATGAGCAGTTCTTC
TRBD2	.	TRBJ2-1	TRBV15	CATSKRGLAGYNEQFF	TGTGCCACCAGCAAAAGGGGACTAGCGGGATACAATGAGCAGTTCTTC
.	.	TRBJ1-5	TRBV19	CASSIAPSASNQPQHF	TGTGCCAGTAGTATAGCCCCGAGCGCTTCCAATCAGCCCCAGCATTTT
TRBD1	.	TRBJ1-4	TRBV7-2	CASSLAGTGLGPNEKLFF	TGTGCCAGCAGCTTAGCCGGGACAGGGCTGGGACCCAATGAAAAACTGTTTTTT